Described below is a single T cell receptor beta chain sequence and its context. The protocol was immunoSEQ multiplex PCR, while the TCRdb copy is restricted to in-frame clones and leaves out a portion. The sample lists 300,000 to 350,000 clones, over 80% seen once, with approximately 9.4% in the top ten. The data are from a study of blood T cell repertoires in COVID-19. Background on the study: COVID-19 samples collected from the United States, Italy and Spain covered acute and convalescent phases. Sources were T cells, B-cell-depleted T cells, or PBMCs; the material itself was cDNA or gDNA.

V shed 4 bases and J 5 bases; nucleotides not matched to a gene: 10. The germline gives CDR1 SNHLY, CDR2 FYNNEI. The CDR3 contains 15 residues. The Seattle site enrolled patients during active infection and followed them longitudinally. The origin of this receptor is a man aged 30 to 39 with COVID-19, enrolled during active disease. This sequence joins TRBV2 and TRBJ1-2; 7 positions agree with TRBD1. The sample was peripheral blood. The CDR3: CASSVTGTAGYGYTF. The CDR3, as DNA: TGTGCCAGCAGTGTTACCGGGACAGCCGGGTATGGCTACACCTTC.